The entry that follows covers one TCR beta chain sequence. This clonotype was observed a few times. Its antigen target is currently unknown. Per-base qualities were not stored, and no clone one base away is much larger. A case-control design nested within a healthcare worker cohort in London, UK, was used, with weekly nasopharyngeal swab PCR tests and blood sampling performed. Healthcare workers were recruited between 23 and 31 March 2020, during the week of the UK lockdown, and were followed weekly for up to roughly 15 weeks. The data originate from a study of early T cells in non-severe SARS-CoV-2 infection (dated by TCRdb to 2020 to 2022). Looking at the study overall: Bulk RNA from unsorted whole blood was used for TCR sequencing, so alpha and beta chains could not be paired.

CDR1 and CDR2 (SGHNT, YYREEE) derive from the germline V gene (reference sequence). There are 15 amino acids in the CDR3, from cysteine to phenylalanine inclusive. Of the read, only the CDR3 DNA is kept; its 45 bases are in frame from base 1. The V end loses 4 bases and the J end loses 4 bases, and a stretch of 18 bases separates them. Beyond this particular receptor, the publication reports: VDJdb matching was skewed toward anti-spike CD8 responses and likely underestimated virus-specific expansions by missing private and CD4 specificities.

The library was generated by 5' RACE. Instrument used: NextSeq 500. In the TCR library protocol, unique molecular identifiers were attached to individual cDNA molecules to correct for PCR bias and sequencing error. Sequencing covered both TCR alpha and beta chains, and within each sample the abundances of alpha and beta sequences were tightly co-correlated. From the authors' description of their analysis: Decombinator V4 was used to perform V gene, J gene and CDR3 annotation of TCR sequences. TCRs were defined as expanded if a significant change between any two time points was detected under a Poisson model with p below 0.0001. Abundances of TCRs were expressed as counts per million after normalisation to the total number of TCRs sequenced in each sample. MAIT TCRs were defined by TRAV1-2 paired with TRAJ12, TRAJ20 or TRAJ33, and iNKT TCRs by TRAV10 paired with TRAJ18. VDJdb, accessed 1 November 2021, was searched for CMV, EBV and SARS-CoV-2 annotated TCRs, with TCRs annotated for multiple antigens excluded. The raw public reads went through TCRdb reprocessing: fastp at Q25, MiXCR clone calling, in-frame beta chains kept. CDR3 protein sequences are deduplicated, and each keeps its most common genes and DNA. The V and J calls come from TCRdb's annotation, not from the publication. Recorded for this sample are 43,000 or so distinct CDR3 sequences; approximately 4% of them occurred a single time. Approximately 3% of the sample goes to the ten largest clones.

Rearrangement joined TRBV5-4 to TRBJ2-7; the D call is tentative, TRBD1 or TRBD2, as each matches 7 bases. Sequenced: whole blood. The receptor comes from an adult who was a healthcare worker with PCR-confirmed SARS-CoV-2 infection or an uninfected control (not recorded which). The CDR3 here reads CASSPRGGRGYEQYF. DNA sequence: TGTGCCAGCAGCCCCAGGGGGGGCCGGGGTTACGAGCAGTACTTC.